These 8 T cell receptor beta chains were sequenced from one sample in a study of T cell clones after liver transplantation. Produced via immunoSEQ multiplex PCR; TCRdb's table is partial and in-frame only. The sample has some 110,000 clones; around four fifths are singletons. The sequenced sample was CD4+ T cells from blood, obtained before liver transplant. These receptors were collected from a human donor who received a liver transplant.

At least ten counts were recorded for this clone. V is TRBV5-3 and J is TRBJ1-1; D is uncertain. TRBV5-3 is sorted into the ORF group, with uncertain function. Trimming shortened V by 4 bases and J by 10 bases, and 11 bases separated the two germline ends. CDR3 length: 11 residues. CDR3 protein: CARSPTDGAFF. For the CDR3, the DNA is TGTGCCAGAAGCCCTACAGATGGAGCTTTCTTT.

The gene calls are TRBV5-1 and TRBJ2-3; TRBD2 is a possible D gene (6 bases). The CDR3 covers 15 residues. Germline V gene data show CDR1 as SGHRS and CDR2 as YFSETQ. V was pared by 0 bases and J by 6 bases, with 14 bases between. CDR3 loop: CASSLDVAGSDTQYF. For the CDR3, the DNA is TGCGCCAGCAGCTTGGATGTCGCGGGGTCGGATACGCAGTATTTT.

The genes are TRBV7-9 and TRBJ2-2; the D is unclear. Trimming stripped 5 bases from V and 8 bases from J, with 6 bases between. The CDR3 consists of 11 residues. Germline V gives CDR1 SEHNR, CDR2 FQNEAQ (reference sequence). The CDR3 DNA follows: TGTGCCAGCAGCATCTCTGGGGAGCTGTTTTTT. Translated: CASSISGELFF.

The genes are TRBV7-3 and TRBJ2-7; D uncertain. Germline CDR1 SGHTA, CDR2 FQGTGA. The CDR3 length is 15 residues. Deletions cut 1 base from V and 3 bases from J, with 13 bases between. This CDR3 is CASSLIGGSLYEQYF. In DNA form, the CDR3 reads TGTGCCAGCAGCTTAATTGGTGGGTCACTCTACGAGCAGTACTTC.

This chain joins TRBV9 and TRBJ2-5; perhaps TRBD1 as D (6 bases). Trimming left V 3 bases short and J 2 bases short, with 14 bases between. Per the germline V gene, CDR1 is SGDLS and CDR2 is YYNGEE. This CDR3 is 15 amino acids long. In nucleotides, the CDR3 is TGTGCCAGCAGCGCGAAACAGGGTCCTCAAGAGACCCAGTACTTC. Translated: CASSAKQGPQETQYF.

J is TRBJ1-2 and V is TRBV4-3, with 8 bases fitting TRBD1. The V gene's germline CDR1 is LGHNA and CDR2 YSLEER. J was trimmed by 4 bases and V by 4 bases; bases with no gene match: 17. The CDR3 consists of 18 residues. DNA of the CDR3: TGCGCCAGCAGCCCCCATACCACCGGGACAGGACTCGCCTATGGCTACACCTTC. Its translation: CASSPHTTGTGLAYGYTF.

The V and J genes are TRBV14 and TRBJ1-1; D might be TRBD1 (5 bases). Germline loops: CDR1 SGHDN, CDR2 FVKESK. CDR3 length equals 14 residues. Trimming took off 6 bases at V and 5 bases at J, with 16 bases between the two ends. CDR3 coding DNA: TGTGCCAGCAGAGACGGCGTGGGGGGGACTGAAGCTTTCTTT. Protein sequence: CASRDGVGGTEAFF.

The V call is TRBV10-3, the J call TRBJ2-7, with D perhaps TRBD1 (5 bases). The CDR3 extends over 13 amino acids. V was clipped by 7 bases and J by 0 bases, with 10 bases between them. From germline, CDR1 is ENHRY and CDR2 SYGVKD. As DNA, the CDR3 is TGTGCCATCACTATTACAGGCTCCTACGAGCAGTACTTC. Translation: CAITITGSYEQYF.